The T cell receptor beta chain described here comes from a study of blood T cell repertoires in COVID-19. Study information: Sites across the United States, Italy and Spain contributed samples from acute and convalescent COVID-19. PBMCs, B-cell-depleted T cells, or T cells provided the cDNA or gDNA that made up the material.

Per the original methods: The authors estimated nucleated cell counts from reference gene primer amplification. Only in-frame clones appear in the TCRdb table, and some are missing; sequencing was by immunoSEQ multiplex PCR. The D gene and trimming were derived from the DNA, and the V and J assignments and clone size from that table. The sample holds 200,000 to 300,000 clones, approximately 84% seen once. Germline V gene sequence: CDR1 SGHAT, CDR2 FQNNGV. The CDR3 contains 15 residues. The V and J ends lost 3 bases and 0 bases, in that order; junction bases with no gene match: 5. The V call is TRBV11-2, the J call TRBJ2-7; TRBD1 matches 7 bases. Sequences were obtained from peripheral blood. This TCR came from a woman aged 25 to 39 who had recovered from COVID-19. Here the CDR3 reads CASSFTGDLSYEQYF. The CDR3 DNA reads TGTGCCAGCAGCTTTACAGGGGACCTCTCCTACGAGCAGTACTTC.